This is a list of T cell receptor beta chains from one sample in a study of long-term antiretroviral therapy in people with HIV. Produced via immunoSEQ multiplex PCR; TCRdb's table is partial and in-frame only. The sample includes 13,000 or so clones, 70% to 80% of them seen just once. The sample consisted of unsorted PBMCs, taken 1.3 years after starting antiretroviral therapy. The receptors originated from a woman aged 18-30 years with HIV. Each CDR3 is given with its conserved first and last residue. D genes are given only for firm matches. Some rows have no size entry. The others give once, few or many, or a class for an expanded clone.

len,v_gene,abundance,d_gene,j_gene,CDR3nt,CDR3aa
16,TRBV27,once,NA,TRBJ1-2,TGTGCCAGCAGTTACTTATACGGCCGGACTAACTATGGCTACACCTTC,CASSYLYGRTNYGYTF
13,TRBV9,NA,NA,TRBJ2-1,TGTGCCAGCAGCCCGAATATGGGGAGTGAGCAGTTCTTC,CASSPNMGSEQFF
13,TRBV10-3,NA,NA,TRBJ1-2,TGTGCCATCAGTGAACAGTCTAACTATGGCTACACCTTC,CAISEQSNYGYTF
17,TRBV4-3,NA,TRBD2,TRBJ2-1,TGCGCCAGCAGCCAAGAACCGACTAGCGGGGTATACAATGAGCAGTTCTTC,CASSQEPTSGVYNEQFF
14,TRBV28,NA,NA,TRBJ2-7,TGTGCCAGCAGTTTTTCCCTTGGGGTCCACGAGCAGTACTTC,CASSFSLGVHEQYF
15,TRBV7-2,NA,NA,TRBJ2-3,TGTGCCAGCAGCCAGCAGGGAATACCCACAGATACGCAGTATTTT,CASSQQGIPTDTQYF
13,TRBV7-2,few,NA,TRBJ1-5,TGTGCCAGCAGCTCCCAGGGAGATCAGCCCCAGCATTTT,CASSSQGDQPQHF
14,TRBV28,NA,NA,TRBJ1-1,TGTGCCAGCAGTTCTACAGGGTTTTACACTGAAGCTTTCTTT,CASSSTGFYTEAFF
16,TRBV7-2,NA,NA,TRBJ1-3,TGTGCCAGCAGCTTAGTACCCAGGTCCTCTGGAAACACCATATATTTT,CASSLVPRSSGNTIYF
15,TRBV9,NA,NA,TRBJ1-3,TGTGCCAGCAGCGTAGTCCCGGGGGGTGCGGACACCATATATTTT,CASSVVPGGADTIYF
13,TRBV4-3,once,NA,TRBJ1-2,TGCGCCAGCAGCCAAGATTTGGCTGATGGCTACACCTTC,CASSQDLADGYTF
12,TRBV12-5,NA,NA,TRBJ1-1,TGTGCTAGTGGGCAGCCGAACACTGAAGCTTTCTTT,CASGQPNTEAFF
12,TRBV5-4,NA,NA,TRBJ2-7,NA,CASSTSGYEQYF
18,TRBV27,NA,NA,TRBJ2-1,TGTGCCAGCAGTTTAGACTTCGGGGGCGCGGGATCCTACAATGAGCAGTTCTTC,CASSLDFGGAGSYNEQFF
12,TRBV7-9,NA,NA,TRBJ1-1,TGTGCCAGCAGCTTATCCCCCACTGAAGCTTTCTTT,CASSLSPTEAFF
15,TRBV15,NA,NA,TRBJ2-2,TGTGCCACCAGCAGAGATATGGAGAACACCGGGGAGCTGTTTTTT,CATSRDMENTGELFF
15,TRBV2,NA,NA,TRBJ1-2,TGTGCCAGCAGTGTCTTTGATCCTGAATACTATGGCTACACCTTC,CASSVFDPEYYGYTF
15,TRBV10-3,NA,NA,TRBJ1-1,TGTGCCATCAGAAATGGACAGCTCCCGGGCACTGAAGCTTTCTTT,CAIRNGQLPGTEAFF
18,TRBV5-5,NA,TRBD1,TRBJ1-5,TGTGCCAGCAGCTTAACCGGGACAGGGCTCCGGAGCAATCAGCCCCAGCATTTT,CASSLTGTGLRSNQPQHF
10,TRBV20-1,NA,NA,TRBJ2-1,TGCAGTGCTACTAGTACGATTGCCTTCTTC,CSATSTIAFF
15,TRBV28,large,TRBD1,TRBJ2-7,TGTGCCAGCAAATTAGGACAGGGCGGCTCCTACGAGCAGTACTTC,CASKLGQGGSYEQYF
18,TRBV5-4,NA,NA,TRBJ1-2,TGTGCCAGCAGCTTGGGCTCCCCGGCGATGGGACCGAAGGATGGCTACACCTTC,CASSLGSPAMGPKDGYTF
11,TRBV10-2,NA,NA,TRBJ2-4,TGCGCCAGCATAGTAGGGTACATTCAGTACTTC,CASIVGYIQYF
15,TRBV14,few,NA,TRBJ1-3,TGTGCCAGCAGCCAGGTCGGGAGTCAAGGAAACACCATATATTTT,CASSQVGSQGNTIYF
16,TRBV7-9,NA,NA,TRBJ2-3,TGTGCCAGCAGCAGGGGGACCTCCCTAATCACAGATACGCAGTATTTT,CASSRGTSLITDTQYF
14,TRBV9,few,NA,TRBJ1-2,TGTGCCAGCAGCGTAGGCAGGGGCCACTATGGCTACACCTTC,CASSVGRGHYGYTF
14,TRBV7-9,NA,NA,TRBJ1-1,TGTGCCAGCAGCTTCGGCGCAGGGGACACTGAAGCTTTCTTT,CASSFGAGDTEAFF
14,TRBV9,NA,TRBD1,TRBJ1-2,TGTGCCAGCAGCGTCGGGACAGGGAACTATGGCTACACCTTC,CASSVGTGNYGYTF
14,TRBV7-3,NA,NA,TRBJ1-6,TGTGCCAGCAGCTTAGGACTATATAATTCACCCCTCCACTTT,CASSLGLYNSPLHF
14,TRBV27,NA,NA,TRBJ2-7,TGTGCCAGCAGTTTGGCAGCCTCAACCTACGAGCAGTACTTC,CASSLAASTYEQYF
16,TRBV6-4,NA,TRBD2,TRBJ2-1,TGTGCCAGCAGTGAGTCCGGGGGGGGGCCATACAATGAGCAGTTCTTC,CASSESGGGPYNEQFF
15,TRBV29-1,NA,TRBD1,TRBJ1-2,TGCAGCGTTCCGGGACAGGGGTCGACTTACTATGGCTACACCTTC,CSVPGQGSTYYGYTF
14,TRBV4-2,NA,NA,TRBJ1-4,TGTGCCAGCAGCCCGTCGGCGGACAATGAAAAACTGTTTTTT,CASSPSADNEKLFF
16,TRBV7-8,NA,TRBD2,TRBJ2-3,TGTGCCAGCAGCGAACTAGCGGGAGGGCATTCAGATACGCAGTATTTT,CASSELAGGHSDTQYF
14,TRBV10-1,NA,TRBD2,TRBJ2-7,TGCGCCAGCAGTGATGGGCGGGAGAAGGCTGGGCAGTACTTC,CASSDGREKAGQYF
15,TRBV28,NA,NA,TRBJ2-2,TGTGCCAGCAGGAGGGGGGGGCTGGGCACCGGGGAGCTGTTTTTT,CASRRGGLGTGELFF
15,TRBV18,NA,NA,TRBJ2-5,TGTGCCAGCTCCCCCAGGAGTAGGCAAGAGGAGACCCAGTACTTC,CASSPRSRQEETQYF
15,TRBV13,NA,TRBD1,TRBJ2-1,TGTGCCAGCAGCTTAGGGCGGACAGGGAACAATGAGCAGTTCTTC,CASSLGRTGNNEQFF
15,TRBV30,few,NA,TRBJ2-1,TGTGCCTGGAGTGGCGGGACCCCCCCCTACAATGAGCAGTTCTTC,CAWSGGTPPYNEQFF
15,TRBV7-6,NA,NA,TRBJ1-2,TGTGCCAGCAGCTTAGGGGGAAACCTTTTCTATGGCTACACCTTC,CASSLGGNLFYGYTF
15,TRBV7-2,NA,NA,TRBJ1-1,TGTGCTAGCAGCTTATACGGGGGGGTGAACACTGAAGCTTTCTTT,CASSLYGGVNTEAFF
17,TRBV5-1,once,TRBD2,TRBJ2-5,TGCGCCAGCAGCCCGGGGACTAGCGGTCACCTGGATAAGACCCAGTACTTC,CASSPGTSGHLDKTQYF
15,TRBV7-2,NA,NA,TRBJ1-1,TGTGCCAGCAGCTTAGGGTTGGGGGGCTCGGCTGAAGCTTTCTTT,CASSLGLGGSAEAFF
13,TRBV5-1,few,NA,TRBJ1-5,TGCGCCAGCAGCCTAATGACAGATCAGCCCCAGCATTTT,CASSLMTDQPQHF
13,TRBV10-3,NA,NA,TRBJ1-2,TGTGCCTCTTCGTTGGCCTCAGAGTATGGCTACACCTTC,CASSLASEYGYTF
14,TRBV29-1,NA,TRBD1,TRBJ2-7,TGCAGCGTTGAAGGACTGGAAGGGGGCGTCGAGCAGTACTTC,CSVEGLEGGVEQYF
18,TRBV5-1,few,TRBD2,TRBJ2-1,TGCGCCAGCAGCGAAACAGGACTAGCGGGAGGGCCGGGGAATGAGCAGTTCTTC,CASSETGLAGGPGNEQFF